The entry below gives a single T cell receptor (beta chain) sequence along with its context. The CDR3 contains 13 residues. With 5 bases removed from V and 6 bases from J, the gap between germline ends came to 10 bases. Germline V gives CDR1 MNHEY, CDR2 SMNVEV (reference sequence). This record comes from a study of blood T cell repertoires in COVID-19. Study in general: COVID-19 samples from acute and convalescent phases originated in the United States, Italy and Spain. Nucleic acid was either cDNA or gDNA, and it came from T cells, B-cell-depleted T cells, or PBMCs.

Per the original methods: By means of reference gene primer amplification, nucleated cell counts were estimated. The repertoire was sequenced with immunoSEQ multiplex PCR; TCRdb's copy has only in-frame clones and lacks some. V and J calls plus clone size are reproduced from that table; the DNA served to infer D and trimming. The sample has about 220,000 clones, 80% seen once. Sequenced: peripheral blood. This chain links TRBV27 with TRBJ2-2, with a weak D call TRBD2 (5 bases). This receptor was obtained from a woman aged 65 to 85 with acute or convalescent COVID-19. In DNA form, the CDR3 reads TGTGCCAGCAGTAGAGGGTGGGCCGGGGAGCTGTTTTTT. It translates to CASSRGWAGELFF.